This T cell receptor beta chain was observed in a study of T cell responses to AZD1222 COVID-19 vaccine. Across the whole study: Combined were second doses at about 4 or about 12 weeks. Study-level results: Nearly half of spike-specific TCRs reportedly target variant regions that are unmutated in the B.1.351 and B.1.1.7 variants. Without day 14 samples, only post-peak T cell repertoires were studied. In a largely white British group with more females than males, clonal diversity was possibly underestimated.

J was trimmed by 9 bases and V by 5 bases; bases with no gene match: 13. The CDR3 totals 16 residues. Per the germline V gene, CDR1 is SGHVS and CDR2 is FQNEAQ. Worth noting for this clone: Its antigen is still unknown.

The protocol was immunoSEQ multiplex PCR, while the TCRdb copy is restricted to in-frame clones and leaves out a portion. This sample has 99,000 or so clones; 85% to 90% occur once, and the top ten carry about 2.7%. The receptor was isolated from an adult in good health. The chain has TRBV7-8 and TRBJ2-3, with 11 nucleotides matching TRBD2. The sample in question was peripheral blood, obtained on day 0 of AZD1222 vaccination. Here the CDR3 reads CASSEQLAGGSETQYF. The CDR3 region has the DNA TGTGCCAGCAGCGAACAGCTAGCGGGGGGCTCCGAGACGCAGTATTTT.